This TCR beta chain came from a study of OX40 agonist ivuxolimab in advanced cancers. The study in broad terms: Ivuxolimab was a fully human IgG2 agonistic monoclonal antibody targeting the costimulatory receptor OX40 (CD134). Intravenous ivuxolimab was administered to patients every 2 weeks at six dose levels: 0.01, 0.1, 0.3, 1.5, 3 and 10 mg/kg. Among the approximately 50 dose-escalation patients, around 20 had hepatocellular carcinoma, approximately 15 melanoma, 9 renal cell carcinoma and 9 head and neck cancer. A male proportion of 82.7% and a mean age of roughly 55 years, ranging from about 20 to 85, were recorded for the dose-escalation cohort. Patients were allowed to have had prior anti-PD-1, anti-PD-L1 or anti-CTLA-4 therapy, and 30% to 40% of the dose-escalation patients had previously received checkpoint inhibitors. Partial responses occurred in three dose-escalation patients: two with cutaneous melanoma and one with hepatocellular carcinoma. Peripheral TCRbeta sequencing was intended to test whether TCR sequence diversity was altered and clonal T-cell expansion was caused by ivuxolimab. The paper describes the monotherapy dose-escalation part (N = 52 patients) of the phase I trial of ivuxolimab. Broader findings and caveats from the paper: Partial responders in the 0.1-3.0 mg/kg groups had among the lowest normalized peripheral clonal expansion, especially among CD8+ T cells. At doses of 0.1 to 3.0 mg/kg, clonal expansion of both CD4+ and CD8+ blood T cells was observed from baseline to week 6. Antigen specificity was not determined for the clonally expanded peripheral T cells. After ivuxolimab, CD8+ T cells had more expanded clones than CD4+ T cells on average. Low levels of normalized T-cell clonal expansion were also shown by some nonresponding patients.

Note on this clone: No antigen is known for it. Base qualities were left out, and no much larger clone turns up one base away.

The trial excluded patients who had a history of autoimmune disease or were on systemic immunosuppression. In every dose cohort, peripheral blood was drawn for TCR sequencing at baseline, cycle 4 day 1, and cycle 7 day 1. The samples were taken from a phase I, first-in-human, multicenter, open-label dose-escalation trial of ivuxolimab. Adults with locally advanced or metastatic melanoma, renal cell, hepatocellular, or head and neck squamous cell carcinoma were enrolled in the trial. Before TCR sequencing, CD4+ T cells and CD8+ T cells from peripheral blood were sorted into separate populations. For sequencing of the TCRbeta CDR3 region, genomic DNA was extracted from the sorted cells. The immunoSEQ Assay was used for sequencing of TCRbeta CDR3 regions. Not all clones reach the TCRdb copy of this immuneACCESS table, which keeps in-frame sequences only. Checked studies attribute under half of the gap to unresolved V genes and leave the rest unexplained. The sample table records approximately 82,000 clones; roughly 89% of these occur just once. The leading ten clones occupy roughly 0.65% of the sample.

The TCR sequence derives from an adult with an advanced solid tumor such as melanoma, head and neck, liver or kidney cancer. Sample: CD4+ or CD8+ T cells sorted from blood, taken in a trial of the OX40 agonist ivuxolimab.

The DNA is as follows: TGTGCCAGCAGTGACCCAGGACAGGGAATACCCTCTGGGGCCAACGTCCTGACTTTC. This gives the protein CASSDPGQGIPSGANVLTF. Rearrangement joined TRBV6-1 to TRBJ2-6, with 8 junctional bases fitting TRBD1. From V the trimming removes 3 bases and from J it removes 0 bases, while the gene matches leave 10 bases of the junction unaccounted for. CDR1 and CDR2 were assigned from the germline V gene as MNHNS and SASEGT. The CDR3 contains 19 residues, cysteine and phenylalanine counted. Of all the DNA, just the CDR3 is kept, 57 bases in frame from base 1.